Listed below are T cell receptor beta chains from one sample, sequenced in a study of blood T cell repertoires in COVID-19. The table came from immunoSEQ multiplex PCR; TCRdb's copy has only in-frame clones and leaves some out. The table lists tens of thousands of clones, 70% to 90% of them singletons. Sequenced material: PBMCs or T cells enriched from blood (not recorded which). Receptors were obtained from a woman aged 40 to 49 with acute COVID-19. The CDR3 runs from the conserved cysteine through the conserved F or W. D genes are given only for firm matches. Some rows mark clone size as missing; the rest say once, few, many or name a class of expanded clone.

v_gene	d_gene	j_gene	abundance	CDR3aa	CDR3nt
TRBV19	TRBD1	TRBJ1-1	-	CASSIARDRARRTEAFF	TGTGCCAGTAGTATAGCCCGAGACAGGGCGCGTCGCACTGAAGCTTTCTTT
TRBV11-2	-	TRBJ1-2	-	CASSLDRWAASYGYTF	TGTGCCAGCAGCTTAGATCGGTGGGCAGCCTCCTATGGCTACACCTTC
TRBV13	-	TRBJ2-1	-	CASSLDPGSYNEQFF	TGTGCCAGCAGCTTAGACCCGGGGTCCTACAATGAGCAGTTCTTC
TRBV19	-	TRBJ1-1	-	CASSRRGAMNTEAFF	TGTGCCAGTAGTCGGAGGGGCGCCATGAACACTGAAGCTTTCTTT
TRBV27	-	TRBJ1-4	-	CASTPRGHPTAFNEKLFF	TGTGCCAGCACCCCTCGGGGACACCCTACAGCGTTTAATGAAAAACTGTTTTTT
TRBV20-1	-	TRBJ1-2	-	CSAHKLYGYTF	TGCAGTGCCCATAAACTCTATGGCTACACCTTC
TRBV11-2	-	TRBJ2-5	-	CASSRPGSRQETQYF	TGTGCCAGCAGCCGCCCCGGGTCCAGACAAGAGACCCAGTACTTC
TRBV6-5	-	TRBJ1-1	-	CASRSLGLNTEAFF	TGTGCCAGCAGAAGTCTTGGGCTGAACACTGAAGCTTTCTTT
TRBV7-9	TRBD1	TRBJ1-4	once	CASRPDRGISTNEKLFF	TGTGCCAGCAGGCCCGACAGGGGTATCTCGACTAATGAAAAACTGTTTTTT
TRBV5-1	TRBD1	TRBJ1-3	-	CASSETSQGARNTIYF	TGCGCCAGCAGCGAAACTAGCCAGGGGGCGAGAAACACCATATATTTT
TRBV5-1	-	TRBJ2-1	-	CASSLSSSSSHNEQFF	TGCGCCAGCAGCTTGTCCTCCTCTAGTTCTCACAATGAGCAGTTCTTC
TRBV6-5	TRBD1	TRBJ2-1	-	CASSSGQGLRNEQFF	TGTGCCAGCAGTTCTGGACAGGGCCTTCGGAATGAGCAGTTCTTC
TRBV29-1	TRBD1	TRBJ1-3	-	CSARDSGGSGNTIYF	TGCAGCGCCAGGGACAGTGGCGGCTCTGGAAACACCATATATTTT
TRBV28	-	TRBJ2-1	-	CASSFRYEQFF	TGTGCCAGCAGTTTTCGGTATGAGCAGTTCTTC
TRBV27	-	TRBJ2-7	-	CASGKGSYSYEQYF	TGTGCCAGCGGGAAGGGGTCTTACTCCTACGAGCAGTACTTC
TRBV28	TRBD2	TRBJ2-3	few	CASSPTYDGGGDTQYF	TGTGCCAGCAGTCCTACCTATGACGGGGGGGGAGATACGCAGTATTTT
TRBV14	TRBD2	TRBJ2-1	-	CASSMSSQASGRGNEQFF	TGTGCCAGCAGCATGAGTAGTCAGGCTAGCGGGAGGGGCAATGAGCAGTTCTTC
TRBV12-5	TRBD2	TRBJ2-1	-	CASGWAGGPFDEQFF	TGTGCTAGTGGCTGGGCGGGAGGGCCGTTTGATGAGCAGTTCTTC
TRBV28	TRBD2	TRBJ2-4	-	CASRGGPDKNIQYF	TGTGCCAGCCGGGGAGGGCCGGACAAAAACATTCAGTACTTC
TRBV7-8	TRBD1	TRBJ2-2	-	CASSSRQGGYPTGELFF	TGTGCCAGCAGCTCAAGACAGGGGGGGTACCCCACCGGGGAGCTGTTTTTT
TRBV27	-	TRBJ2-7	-	CASSGEQGMMGYEQYF	TGTGCCAGCAGTGGAGAACAGGGTATGATGGGCTACGAGCAGTACTTC
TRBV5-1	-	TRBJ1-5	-	CASSSGVGNQPQHF	TGCGCCAGCAGCTCAGGGGTAGGCAATCAGCCCCAGCATTTT
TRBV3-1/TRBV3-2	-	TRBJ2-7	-	CASSQGRRQELPYEQYF	TGTGCCAGCAGCCAAGGTCGTAGGCAGGAACTGCCCTACGAGCAGTACTTC
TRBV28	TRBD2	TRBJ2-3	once	CASFRSGGAGDTQYF	TGTGCCAGCTTTCGGAGCGGGGGGGCAGGAGATACGCAGTATTTT
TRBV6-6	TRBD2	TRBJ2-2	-	CASSYPSGAGGELFF	TGTGCCAGCAGTTACCCTAGCGGGGCGGGCGGGGAGCTGTTTTTT
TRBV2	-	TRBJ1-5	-	CASSELVGGVQPQHF	TGTGCCAGCAGTGAATTGGTAGGAGGGGTTCAGCCCCAGCATTTT
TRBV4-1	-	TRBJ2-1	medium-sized	CASSQDFYGAWYYNEQFF	TGCGCCAGCAGCCAAGATTTTTACGGAGCCTGGTACTACAATGAGCAGTTCTTC
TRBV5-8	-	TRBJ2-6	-	CASSTGLTSGANVLTF	TGTGCCAGCAGCACGGGACTCACCTCTGGGGCCAACGTCCTGACTTTC
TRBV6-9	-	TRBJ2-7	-	CASRYRVYEQYF	TGTGCCAGCAGGTACAGGGTGTACGAGCAGTACTTC
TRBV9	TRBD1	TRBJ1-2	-	CASSAARQGLNGYTF	TGTGCCAGCAGCGCCGCCCGACAGGGGTTAAATGGCTACACCTTC
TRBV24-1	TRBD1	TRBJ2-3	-	CATSDFRGTAGTDTQYF	TGTGCCACCAGTGATTTCAGGGGGACCGCCGGCACAGATACGCAGTATTTT
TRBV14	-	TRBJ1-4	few	CASSQAPETYATNEKLFF	TGTGCCAGCAGCCAAGCTCCTGAAACTTATGCAACTAATGAAAAACTGTTTTTT
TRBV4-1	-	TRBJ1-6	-	CASSQDGQGIRNSPLHF	TGCGCCAGCAGCCAAGATGGGCAGGGCATTCGGAATTCACCCCTCCACTTT
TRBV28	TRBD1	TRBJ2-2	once	CASSFMGQGIGELFF	TGTGCCAGCAGTTTTATGGGACAGGGAATCGGGGAGCTGTTTTTT
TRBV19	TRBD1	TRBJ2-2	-	CASSISGQGSGELFF	TGTGCCAGTAGTATCTCGGGACAGGGGTCCGGGGAGCTGTTTTTT
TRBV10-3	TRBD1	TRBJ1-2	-	CAIGTGTDYGYTF	TGTGCCATCGGGACAGGAACCGACTATGGCTACACCTTC
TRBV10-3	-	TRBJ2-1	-	CAISDARGAEQFF	TGTGCCATCAGTGACGCCAGGGGGGCTGAGCAGTTCTTC
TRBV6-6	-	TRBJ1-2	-	CASSFQLHGGYTF	TGTGCCAGCAGTTTCCAATTACATGGCGGCTACACCTTC
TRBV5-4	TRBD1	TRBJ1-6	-	CASSSGQGWGNSPLHF	TGTGCCAGCAGCTCGGGACAGGGTTGGGGTAATTCACCCCTCCACTTT
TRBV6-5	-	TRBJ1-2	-	CASSSTQGRVGYTF	TGTGCCAGCAGCTCTACACAGGGAAGGGTTGGCTACACCTTC
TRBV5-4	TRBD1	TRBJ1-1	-	CASSGGTGREDTEAFF	TGTGCCAGCAGCGGCGGGACAGGGAGAGAGGACACTGAAGCTTTCTTT
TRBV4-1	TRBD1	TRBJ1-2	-	CASSPGQNYGYTF	TGCGCCAGCAGCCCGGGACAGAACTATGGCTACACCTTC
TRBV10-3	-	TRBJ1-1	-	CAIGWGEQGSEAFF	TGTGCCATCGGTTGGGGCGAACAGGGCTCTGAAGCTTTCTTT
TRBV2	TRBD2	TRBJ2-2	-	CASSPRGDTGELFF	TGTGCCAGCAGCCCTCGGGGGGACACCGGGGAGCTGTTTTTT
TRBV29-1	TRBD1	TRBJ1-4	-	CSVELGGGLNEKLFF	TGCAGCGTTGAATTAGGAGGGGGCCTTAATGAAAAACTGTTTTTT